The 25 T cell receptor beta chains given below trace back to one sample, sequenced in a study of CD8+ T cells in alopecia areata. Described treatment: oral pan-JAK inhibitor, 5-10 mg twice daily. RNA was isolated and reverse transcribed to cDNA, the sequencing template. Assay used: immunoSEQ multiplex PCR; TCRdb lists only in-frame clones, some missing. The table has about 190,000 clones, 50% to 60% seen once. The specimen was CD4+ T cells sorted from blood, collected at week 4, from a patient treated with tofacitinib. Source of these receptors: a human donor with alopecia areata.

This clone has more than one count but fewer than ten. The chain couples TRBV29-1 to TRBJ2-5, with D tentatively TRBD1 (5 bases). V was cut by 1 base and J by 0 bases, with 9 bases left in between. This CDR3 contains 14 residues. Germline V gives CDR1 SQVTM, CDR2 ANQGSEA. The CDR3 sequence: CSVEGSGNQETQYF. The CDR3 DNA sequence: TGCAGCGTTGAAGGATCAGGGAACCAAGAGACCCAGTACTTC. The full variable domain, completed using reference TRBV29-1 and TRBJ2-5, is SAVISQKPSRDICQRGTSLTIQCQVDSQVTMMFWYRQQPGQSLTLIATANQGSEATYESGFVIDKFPISRPNLTFSTLTVSNMSPEDSSIYLCSVEGSGNQETQYFGPGTRLLVL.

J is TRBJ2-5 and V is TRBV4-1; maybe TRBD2 (5 bases). Germline CDR1 reads MGHRA; CDR2 reads YSYEKL. Trimming stripped 4 bases from V and 5 bases from J, with 20 bases between. This CDR3 comprises 16 residues. CDR3 DNA sequence: TGCGCCAGCAGCCCGAGCCGGACGTTAAGAGGGGAGACCCAGTACTTC. It specifies CASSPSRTLRGETQYF.

This clone was detected only a few times. This sequence joins TRBV29-1 and TRBJ2-5; D remains unclear. CDR1 and CDR2 from the germline V gene are SQVTM and ANQGSEA. V dropped 6 bases and J dropped 2 bases, with 10 bases sitting between them. The CDR3 runs 12 residues. As DNA, the CDR3 is TGCAGCGTCCGGGCCCCACAAGAGACCCAGTACTTC. It encodes CSVRAPQETQYF.

The V and J genes are TRBV5-4 and TRBJ2-7; 10 nucleotides agree with TRBD2. The CDR3 totals 15 residues. J lost 5 bases, V lost 5 bases, and 10 bases had no gene match. CDR1 is SGHNT and CDR2 is YYREEE in the germline V gene (reference sequence). CDR3 in amino acids: CASRPDSGRVNEQYF. CDR3 sequence (DNA): TGTGCCAGCAGACCGGACAGCGGGAGGGTCAACGAGCAGTACTTC. The variable domain in full, with the rest retrieved from reference TRBV5-4 and TRBJ2-7, is ETGVTQSPTHLIKTRGQQVTLRCSSQSGHNTVSWYQQALGQGPQFIFQYYREEENGRGNFPPRFSGLQFPNYSSELNVNALELDDSALYLCASRPDSGRVNEQYFGPGTRLTVT.

The chain uses TRBV19 and TRBJ2-5; weak D call: TRBD2 (5 bases). CDR1 is LNHDA, CDR2 SQIVND, per germline (reference sequence). The CDR3 extends over 13 amino acids. With 4 bases removed from V and 5 bases from J, the gap between germline ends came to 11 bases. CDR3 in amino acids: CASSNRRGETQYF. CDR3 bases: TGTGCCAGTAGTAACCGCCGAGGGGAGACCCAGTACTTC.

Details on this clone: Other DNA sequences in this sample translate to the same CDR3. The gene calls are TRBV5-1 and TRBJ2-5; 9 positions agree with TRBD1. The V gene's germline CDR1 is SGHRS and CDR2 YFSETQ. Trimming took 2 bases from V and 5 from J; bases not matched to a gene: 4. The CDR3 has 14 amino acids. The CDR3 DNA follows: TGCGCCAGCAGCTTAGGACAGGGGAGGGAGACCCAGTACTTC. Translated: CASSLGQGRETQYF. Filled out from reference TRBV5-1 and TRBJ2-5, the complete variable domain reads KAGVTQTPRYLIKTRGQQVTLSCSPISGHRSVSWYQQTPGQGLQFLFEYFSETQRNKGNFPGRFSGRQFSNSRSEMNVSTLELGDSALYLCASSLGQGRETQYFGPGTRLLVL.

The chain links TRBV29-1 to TRBJ1-4; D is uncertain. The CDR3 extends over 13 amino acids. The V end lost 4 bases, the J end lost 8 bases, and 14 bases lay between the germline ends. Germline V gene data show CDR1 as SQVTM and CDR2 as ANQGSEA. CDR3: CSVVFGSPEKLFF. CDR3 DNA sequence: TGCAGCGTTGTATTTGGAAGCCCCGAAAAACTGTTTTTT.

The chain has TRBV7-2 and TRBJ2-5; 9 bases are shared with TRBD2. Germline values: CDR1 SGHTA, CDR2 FQGNSA. The junction had 6 bases not matched to a gene; V was cut back by 3 bases and J by 1 base. The length of the CDR3 is 16 residues. The CDR3 DNA sequence: TGTGCCAGCAGCTTTCTGGCGGGGGGGGGCCAAGAGACCCAGTACTTC. Translated: CASSFLAGGGQETQYF.

The chain joins TRBV25-1 to TRBJ1-2, with D possibly TRBD1 on 6 matching bases. The CDR3 is 18 residues long. Trimming took 6 bases from V and 4 from J, leaving 27 bases between them. The germline V gene has CDR1 MGHDK and CDR2 SYGVNS. CDR3 DNA: TGTGCCAGCAGCTCCAGCGGGGGCGCGGATGGATTTCGCTATGGCTACACCTTC. Amino acids: CASSSSGGADGFRYGYTF.

The chain joins TRBV9 to TRBJ1-2; 11 bases align to TRBD1. The CDR3 has 15 amino acids. Germline CDR1 reads SGDLS; CDR2 reads YYNGEE. The V segment lost 4 bases and the J segment 5 bases; nucleotides outside the gene matches: 7. CDR3 nucleotides: TGTGCCAGCAGCATAACCGGACAGGGGGCGTATGGCTACACCTTC. This translates into CASSITGQGAYGYTF.

The chain combines TRBV19 with TRBJ2-7; the D gene is possibly TRBD1 (5 bases). Germline V lookup: CDR1 LNHDA, CDR2 SQIVND (reference sequence). V was pared by 2 bases and J by 8 bases, with 10 bases between. The CDR3 extends over 12 amino acids. The CDR3 sequence: CASSITQGKQYF. The DNA for the CDR3 is TGTGCCAGTAGTATAACTCAGGGCAAGCAGTACTTC.

The chain employs TRBV30 and TRBJ2-1; D is undetermined. CDR1 and CDR2 (germline): GTSNPN, SVGIG (reference sequence). V was cut by 1 base and J by 11 bases, with 24 bases left in between. The CDR3 covers 16 residues. CDR3 bases: TGTGCCTGGAGTGCCTCGTCAACGAATGCGGTGGGAAAGCAGTTCTTC. As protein: CAWSASSTNAVGKQFF.

V is TRBV4-1 and J is TRBJ1-1, with a tentative D call TRBD1 (5 bases). Trimming took 2 bases from V and 6 from J, leaving 13 bases between them. In germline, CDR1 is MGHRA, CDR2 YSYEKL. There are 14 residues in the CDR3. The CDR3 coding sequence is TGCGCCAGCAGCCAACCGACAGTGGATCCTGAAGCTTTCTTT. Its protein product is CASSQPTVDPEAFF.

Only a few counts were recorded for this clone. J is TRBJ2-1 and V is TRBV5-1; TRBD2 aligns across 9 bases. The junction had 7 bases not matched to a gene; V was cut back by 4 bases and J by 2 bases. The germline V gene encodes CDR1 SGHRS and CDR2 YFSETQ. The CDR3 length is 16 residues. CDR3 amino acids: CASSLLAGLTYNEQFF. The DNA for the CDR3 is TGCGCCAGCAGCCTTCTAGCGGGGTTAACCTACAATGAGCAGTTCTTC.

With respect to this clone: Other DNA sequences within the sample encode an identical CDR3. The V gene is TRBV29-1, the J gene TRBJ2-7, with TRBD2 identical over 10 bases. V dropped 4 bases and J dropped 6; count of bases not matched to a gene: 3. CDR3 size: 12 residues. Germline loops: CDR1 SQVTM, CDR2 ANQGSEA. CDR3 bases: TGCAGCGTTGGGACTAGCGGCCGCGAGCAGTACTTC. This translates into CSVGTSGREQYF.

The chain couples TRBV15 to TRBJ2-1; 7 bases line up with TRBD2. The CDR3 has 17 amino acids. With V trimmed by 0 bases and J by 5 bases, 10 bases remained unmatched. Germline V gives CDR1 LNHNV, CDR2 YYDKDF (reference sequence). The CDR3 protein is CATSRDRGSGYDNEQFF. The CDR3 region has the DNA TGTGCCACCAGCAGAGATCGGGGTAGCGGGTATGACAATGAGCAGTTCTTC.

The chain recombines TRBV2 with TRBJ1-5, with unresolved D. Germline CDR1 SNHLY, CDR2 FYNNEI. Trimming took 4 bases from V and 2 from J, leaving 6 bases between them. The CDR3 is 13 residues long. The CDR3 DNA sequence: TGTGCCAGCAGTGGGGAGGGCAATCAGCCCCAGCATTTT. Translating it yields CASSGEGNQPQHF.

Written as DNA, the CDR3 is TGTGCCAGCAGCTCGGACAGGATCGCTAACATTCAGTACTTC. Translating it yields CASSSDRIANIQYF. The chain combines TRBV7-2 with TRBJ2-4, with 7 bases lining up with TRBD1. The V and J ends lost 4 bases and 7 bases, in that order; junction bases with no gene match: 7. This CDR3 has 14 amino acids. The V gene's germline CDR1 is SGHTA and CDR2 FQGNSA.

This rearrangement joins TRBV7-2 to TRBJ1-2; maybe TRBD1 (5 bases). V was trimmed by 2 bases and J by 0 bases, leaving 7 bases between them. Germline V gene sequence: CDR1 SGHTA, CDR2 FQGNSA. This CDR3 has 14 residues. The CDR3 DNA is TGTGCCAGCAGCTTAACAGGTTCTAACTATGGCTACACCTTC. Translated, it gives CASSLTGSNYGYTF.

The chain employs TRBV4-2 and TRBJ2-7, with 10 bases aligning to TRBD2. J gave up 2 bases and V 4 bases, and 5 bases lay outside the gene matches. Germline lookup yields CDR1 LGHNA and CDR2 YNFKEQ. The CDR3 sequence is 15 residues long. CDR3 sequence: CASSLEREGPYEQYF. CDR3 bases: TGTGCCAGCAGCCTCGAGCGGGAGGGCCCCTACGAGCAGTACTTC.

The chain has TRBV15 and TRBJ2-5; a possible D gene is TRBD1 (5 bases). In germline, CDR1 is LNHNV, CDR2 YYDKDF (reference sequence). This CDR3 spans 14 amino acids. Trimming took off 8 bases at V and 2 bases at J, with 15 bases between the two ends. The CDR3 DNA is TGTGCCACCTCCCCTGGTAGGGGACAAGAGACCCAGTACTTC. It codes for CATSPGRGQETQYF.

CDR3 in amino acids: CASSVDGWEQYF. CDR3 DNA sequence: TGTGCCAGCAGCGTCGACGGGTGGGAGCAGTACTTC. The chain recombines TRBV7-2 with TRBJ2-7; no definite D call. From germline, CDR1 is SGHTA and CDR2 FQGNSA. Trimming left V 5 bases short and J 7 bases short, with 12 bases between. CDR3 size: 12 residues.

This clone appeared a few times. The chain combines TRBV7-8 with TRBJ2-3, with D uncertain. The CDR3 has 12 residues. Germline V gives CDR1 SGHVS, CDR2 FQNEAQ. The V and J ends lost 3 bases and 5 bases respectively, with 6 bases between them. The CDR3 region is CASSFVGDTQYF. CDR3 DNA: TGTGCCAGCAGCTTTGTAGGAGATACGCAGTATTTT.

The chain joins TRBV29-1 to TRBJ2-2; 11 bases align to TRBD2. Germline trimming cut 6 bases from V and 2 bases from J; bases unmatched to any gene: 5. The CDR3 contains 15 residues. Germline CDR1 reads SQVTM; CDR2 reads ANQGSEA. The CDR3 sequence: CSVGRLAGNTGELFF. The CDR3 region has the DNA TGCAGCGTCGGTAGACTAGCGGGAAACACCGGGGAGCTGTTTTTT.

This clone has just a few counts. This chain connects TRBV15 to TRBJ2-4; a possible D gene is TRBD2 (5 bases). Trimming cost V 1 base and J 7 bases, with 14 bases left between them. CDR3 length: 15 residues. In germline, CDR1 is LNHNV, CDR2 YYDKDF (reference sequence). This chain's CDR3 is CATSRGSGGPNIQYF. The CDR3 DNA is TGTGCCACCAGCAGAGGATCGGGCGGGCCGAACATTCAGTACTTC.